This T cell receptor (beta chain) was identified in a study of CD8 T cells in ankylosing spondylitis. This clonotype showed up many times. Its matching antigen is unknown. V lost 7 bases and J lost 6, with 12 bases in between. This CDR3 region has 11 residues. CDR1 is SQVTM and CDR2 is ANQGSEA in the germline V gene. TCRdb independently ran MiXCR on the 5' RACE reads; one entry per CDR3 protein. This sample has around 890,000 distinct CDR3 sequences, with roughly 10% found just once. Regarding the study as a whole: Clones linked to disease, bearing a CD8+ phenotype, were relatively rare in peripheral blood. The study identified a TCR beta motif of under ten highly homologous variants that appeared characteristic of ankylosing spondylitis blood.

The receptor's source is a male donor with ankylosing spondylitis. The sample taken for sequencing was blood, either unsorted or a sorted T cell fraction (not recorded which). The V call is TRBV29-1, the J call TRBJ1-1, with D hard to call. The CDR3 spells CSAVRRAEAFF. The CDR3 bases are TGCAGCGCAGTTAGGCGGGCTGAAGCTTTCTTT.